What follows is one TCR beta chain and its context. Original handling: Estimation of nucleated cell counts relied on the amplification of reference gene primers. TCRdb's table, derived via immunoSEQ multiplex PCR, lists solely in-frame clones and lacks some. That table is the source of V, J and clone size, and D and trimming were worked out from the DNA. Counted here are roughly 57,000 clones, approximately 92% occurring once; the ten biggest clones make up about 17%. Germline V lookup: CDR1 MNHEY, CDR2 SVGAGI. With 10 bases removed from V and 4 bases from J, the gap between germline ends came to 14 bases. This CDR3 is 14 amino acids long. These data come from a study of blood T cell repertoires in COVID-19. In the study overall: Researchers got acute and convalescent COVID-19 samples from the United States, Italy and Spain.

The sequence was obtained from a man at least 80 years old with acute or convalescent COVID-19. The specimen was peripheral blood. The J gene is TRBJ2-6, the V gene TRBV6-5, with D possibly TRBD2 on 5 matching bases. The CDR3 sequence is CATKRATGANVLTF. CDR3 nucleotides: TGTGCCACCAAGAGGGCAACCGGGGCCAACGTCCTGACTTTC.